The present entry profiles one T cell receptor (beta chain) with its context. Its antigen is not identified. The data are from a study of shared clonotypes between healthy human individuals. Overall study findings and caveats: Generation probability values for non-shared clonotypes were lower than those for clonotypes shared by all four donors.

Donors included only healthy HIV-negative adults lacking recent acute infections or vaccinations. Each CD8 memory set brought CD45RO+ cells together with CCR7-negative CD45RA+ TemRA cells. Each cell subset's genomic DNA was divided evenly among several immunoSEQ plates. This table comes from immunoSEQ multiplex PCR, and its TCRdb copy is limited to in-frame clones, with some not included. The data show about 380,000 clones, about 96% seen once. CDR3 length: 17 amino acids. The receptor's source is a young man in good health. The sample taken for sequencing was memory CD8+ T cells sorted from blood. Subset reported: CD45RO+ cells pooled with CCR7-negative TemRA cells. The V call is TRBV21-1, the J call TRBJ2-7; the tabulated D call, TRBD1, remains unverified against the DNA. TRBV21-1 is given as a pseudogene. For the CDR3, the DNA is TGTGCCAGCAGCATATTGGGGGGACAGGGGATTAATTACGAGCAGTACTTC. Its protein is CASSILGGQGINYEQYF.